A single sample gave rise to the 2 T cell receptor beta chains below, sequenced in a study of cytomegalovirus exposure and HLA in healthy donors. With 60 Vbeta and 13 Jbeta primers, the PCR was carried out. Some clones are missing from TCRdb's copy, which holds only in-frame ones; the method was immunoSEQ multiplex PCR. The repertoire holds 99,000 or so clones, with roughly three quarters as singletons. Sequenced sample: PBMCs. The source of these receptors is a male donor in good health and CMV-seropositive.

The rearrangement uses TRBV11-3 and TRBJ2-7; TRBD2 is a possible D gene (6 bases). The CDR3 runs 13 residues. Trimming removed 3 bases from V and 7 bases from J, with 13 bases in between. Germline-derived CDR1 and CDR2 are SGHNT and YENEEA. The DNA for the CDR3 is TGTGCCAGCAGCTTCGAGGAGGGACGGGAGCAGTACTTC. Translated: CASSFEEGREQYF. Filled out from reference TRBV11-3 and TRBJ2-7, the complete variable domain reads EAGVVQSPRYKIIEKKQPVAFWCNPISGHNTLYWYLQNLGQGPELLIRYENEEAVDDSQLPKDRFSAERLKGVDSTLKIQPAELGDSAVYLCASSFEEGREQYFGPGTRLTVT.

This clone has only a few counts. The chain combines TRBV30 with TRBJ2-3, with D possibly TRBD1 on 5 matching bases. Germline V gives CDR1 GTSNPN, CDR2 SVGIG (reference sequence). The V end was cut by 0 bases, the J end by 7 bases, with 14 bases between. The CDR3 covers 14 residues. DNA of the CDR3: TGTGCCTGGAGTGTACAGGCAGGATGGAATACGCAGTATTTT. This gives the protein CAWSVQAGWNTQYF.